The TCR beta chain under discussion was sequenced for a study of blood T cell repertoires in COVID-19. Study overall: Acute and convalescent COVID-19 samples came from the United States, Italy and Spain. PBMCs, B-cell-depleted T cells, or T cells provided the cDNA or gDNA that made up the material.

Germline-derived CDR1 and CDR2 are KGHDR and SFDVKD. This CDR3 has 13 amino acids. This clone was counted a single time. In the original processing: Amplification from reference gene primers served as the basis for estimated nucleated cell counts. Some clones are missing from TCRdb's copy, which holds only in-frame ones; the method was immunoSEQ multiplex PCR. That table furnishes V, J and clone size, whereas the DNA furnished D and trimming. The table lists approximately 150,000 clones, roughly 83% of them singletons, with approximately 1.5% in the top ten. The chain uses TRBV24-1 and TRBJ1-1; TRBD1 aligns across 7 bases. The TCR comes from a man aged 55-75 years with acute or convalescent COVID-19. Sequencing was performed on peripheral blood. CDR3 amino acids: CTQWDSPGTEAFF. The CDR3 nucleotides read TGTACGCAATGGGACAGCCCGGGCACTGAAGCTTTCTTT.